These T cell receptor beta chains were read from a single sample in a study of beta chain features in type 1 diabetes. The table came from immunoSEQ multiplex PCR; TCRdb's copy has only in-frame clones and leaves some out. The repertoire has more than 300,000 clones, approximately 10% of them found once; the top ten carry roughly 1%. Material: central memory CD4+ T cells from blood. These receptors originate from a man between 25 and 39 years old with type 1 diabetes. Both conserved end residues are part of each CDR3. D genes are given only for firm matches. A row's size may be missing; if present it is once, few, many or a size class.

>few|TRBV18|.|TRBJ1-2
CASSPQRGGYTF
TGTGCCAGCTCACCCCAGAGGGGAGGCTACACCTTC
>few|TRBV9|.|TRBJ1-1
CASSVDLRLTEAFF
TGTGCCAGCAGCGTAGACCTAAGACTGACTGAAGCTTTCTTT
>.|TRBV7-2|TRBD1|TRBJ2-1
CASSSPPGQGSYNEQFF
TGTGCCAGCAGCTCACCTCCGGGACAGGGGTCTTACAATGAGCAGTTCTTC
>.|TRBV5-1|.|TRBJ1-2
CASSSGTADYGYTF
TGCGCCAGCAGCTCAGGGACGGCGGACTATGGCTACACCTTC
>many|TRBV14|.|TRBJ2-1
CASSQEYPFDEQFF
TGTGCCAGCAGCCAAGAATACCCGTTCGATGAGCAGTTCTTC
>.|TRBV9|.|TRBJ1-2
CASSVGWGLDYGYTF
TGTGCCAGCAGCGTAGGTTGGGGCTTGGACTATGGCTACACCTTC
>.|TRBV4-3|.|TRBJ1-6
CASSQVADNSPLHF
TGCGCCAGCAGCCAAGTCGCGGACAATTCACCCCTCCACTTT
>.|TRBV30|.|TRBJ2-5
CAWSVNGKETQYF
TGTGCCTGGAGTGTAAACGGGAAAGAGACCCAGTACTTC
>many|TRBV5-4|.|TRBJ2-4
CASSLAEGLWSAKNIQYF
TGTGCCAGCAGCTTGGCCGAGGGCCTTTGGTCAGCCAAAAACATTCAGTACTTC
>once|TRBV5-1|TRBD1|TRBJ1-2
CASSSDRGTYGYTF
TGCGCCAGCAGCTCCGACAGGGGGACCTATGGCTACACCTTC
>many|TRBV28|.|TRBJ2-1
CASSLRPGAEQFF
TGTGCCAGCAGCCTACGACCTGGGGCTGAGCAGTTCTTC
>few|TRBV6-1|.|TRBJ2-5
CAGTDSRTQYF
TGTGCCGGTACGGACTCCAGGACCCAGTACTTC
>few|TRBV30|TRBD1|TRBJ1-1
CAWSVKGASGEAFF
TGTGCCTGGAGTGTGAAGGGGGCTAGCGGTGAAGCTTTCTTT
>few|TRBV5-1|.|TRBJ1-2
CASSLRANYGYTF
TGCGCCAGCAGCTTGAGGGCTAACTATGGCTACACCTTC
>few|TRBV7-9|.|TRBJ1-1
CASSPGFVNTEAFF
TGTGCCAGCAGCCCGGGCTTCGTGAACACTGAAGCTTTCTTT
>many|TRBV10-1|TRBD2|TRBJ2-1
CASSEGTSGGPQFF
TGCGCCAGCAGTGAAGGGACTAGCGGGGGGCCCCAGTTCTTC
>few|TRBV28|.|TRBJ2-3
CASWASVWAGTQYF
TGTGCCAGCTGGGCTAGCGTCTGGGCAGGTACGCAGTATTTT
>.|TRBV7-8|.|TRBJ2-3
CASSFRETGTDTQYF
TGTGCCAGCAGCTTTCGAGAGACGGGAACAGATACGCAGTATTTT
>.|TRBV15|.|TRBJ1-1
CATSTLQRSTEAFF
TGTGCCACCAGCACCCTACAAAGGTCCACTGAAGCTTTCTTT
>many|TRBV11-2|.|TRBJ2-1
CASTTGTSYNEQFF
TGTGCCAGCACCACGGGAACTTCCTACAATGAGCAGTTCTTC
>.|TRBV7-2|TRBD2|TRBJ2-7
CASSLVTGGSSYEQYF
TGTGCCAGCAGCTTAGTAACGGGGGGGTCTTCCTACGAGCAGTACTTC
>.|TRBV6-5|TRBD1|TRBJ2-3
CASSSHGQGGTDTQYF
TGTGCCAGCAGTTCCCATGGACAGGGTGGCACAGATACGCAGTATTTT
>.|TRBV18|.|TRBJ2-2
CASSPARNTGELFF
TGTGCCAGCTCACCAGCCCGGAACACCGGGGAGCTGTTTTTT
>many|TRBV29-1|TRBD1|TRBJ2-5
CSVRDRGWETQYF
TGCAGCGTTCGGGACAGGGGATGGGAGACCCAGTACTTC
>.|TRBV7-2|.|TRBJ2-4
CASSLNPKNIQYF
TGTGCCAGCAGCTTGAATCCCAAAAACATTCAGTACTTC
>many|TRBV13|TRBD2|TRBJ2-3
CASSYLGLAGRGGTDTQYF
TGTGCCAGCAGCTACCTGGGACTAGCGGGGCGAGGAGGCACAGATACGCAGTATTTT
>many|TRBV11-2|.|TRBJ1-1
CASSSLDKANTEAFF
TGTGCCAGCAGCTCCCTGGACAAGGCGAACACTGAAGCTTTCTTT
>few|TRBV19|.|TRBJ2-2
CASRKQNTGELFF
TGTGCCAGTAGAAAACAGAACACCGGGGAGCTGTTTTTT
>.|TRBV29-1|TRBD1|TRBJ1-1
CSVTGGIVTEAFF
TGCAGCGTTACAGGGGGCATTGTCACTGAAGCTTTCTTT
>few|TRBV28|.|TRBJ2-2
CASSSHTRPGELFF
TGTGCCAGCAGTTCTCATACTAGGCCCGGGGAGCTGTTTTTT
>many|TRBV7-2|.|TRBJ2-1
CASSSERINNEQFF
TGTGCCAGCAGCTCAGAGCGGATTAACAATGAGCAGTTCTTC
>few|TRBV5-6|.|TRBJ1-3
CASTERGTGNTIYF
TGTGCCAGCACCGAACGGGGGACTGGAAACACCATATATTTT
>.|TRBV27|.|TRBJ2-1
CASSLRSDLGGEQFF
TGTGCCAGCAGTTTAAGATCGGACCTTGGTGGTGAGCAGTTCTTC
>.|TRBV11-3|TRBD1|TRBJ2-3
CASSLIAGGTDTQYF
TGTGCCAGCAGCTTAATTGCAGGGGGAACAGATACGCAGTATTTT
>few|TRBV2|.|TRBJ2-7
CASSVDRTYEQYF
TGTGCCAGCAGTGTGGACAGAACCTACGAGCAGTACTTC
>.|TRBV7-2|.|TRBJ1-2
CASSLTQSNYGYTF
TGTGCCAGCAGCTTAACACAGTCTAACTATGGCTACACCTTC
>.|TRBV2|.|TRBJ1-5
CASSDIYSNQPQHF
TGTGCCAGCAGTGACATATATAGCAATCAGCCCCAGCATTTT
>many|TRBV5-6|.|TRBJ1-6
CASRRQVSAFNSPLHF
TGTGCCAGCAGAAGACAGGTCTCGGCGTTTAATTCACCCCTCCACTTT
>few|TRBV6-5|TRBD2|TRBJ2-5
CASSYVASGGRETQYF
TGTGCCAGCAGTTACGTGGCTAGCGGGGGGAGAGAGACCCAGTACTTC
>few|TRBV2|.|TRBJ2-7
CASSELRSQQYF
TGTGCCAGCAGTGAACTGAGAAGTCAGCAGTACTTC
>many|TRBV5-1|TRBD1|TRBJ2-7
CASSLEAGGSYEQYF
TGCGCCAGCAGCTTGGAAGCAGGGGGCAGCTACGAGCAGTACTTC
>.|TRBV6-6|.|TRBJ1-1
CASSGAIRQNTEAFF
TGTGCCAGCAGTGGGGCGATTCGACAGAACACTGAAGCTTTCTTT
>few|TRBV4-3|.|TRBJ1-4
CASSQDMNSEKLFF
TGCGCCAGCAGCCAAGATATGAACAGTGAAAAACTGTTTTTT
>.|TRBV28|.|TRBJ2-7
CASSLSDREQYF
TGTGCCAGCAGTTTATCCGACAGGGAGCAGTACTTC
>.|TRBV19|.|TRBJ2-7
CASSSGQLYSYEQYF
TGTGCCAGTAGCTCTGGACAGTTATACTCCTACGAGCAGTACTTC
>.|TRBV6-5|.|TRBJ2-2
CASSSAYTGELFF
TGTGCCAGCAGCTCCGCTTACACCGGGGAGCTGTTTTTT
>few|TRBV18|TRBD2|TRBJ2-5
CASSPPNSGGGETQYF
TGTGCCAGCTCACCACCTAACAGCGGGGGAGGAGAGACCCAGTACTTC
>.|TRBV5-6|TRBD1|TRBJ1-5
CASSLDRGRQPQHF
TGTGCCAGCAGCCTTGACAGGGGACGTCAGCCCCAGCATTTT
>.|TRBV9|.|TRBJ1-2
CASSDSPTGGGYTF
TGTGCCAGCAGTGACTCACCGACAGGTGGTGGCTACACCTTC
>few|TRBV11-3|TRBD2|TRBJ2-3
CASSGGTSPDTQYF
TGTGCCAGCAGCGGCGGGACTAGCCCAGATACGCAGTATTTT
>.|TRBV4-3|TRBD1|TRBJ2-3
CASSQGTGPGTDTQYF
TGCGCCAGCAGCCAAGGGACAGGACCTGGCACAGATACGCAGTATTTT
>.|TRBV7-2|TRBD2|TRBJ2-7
CASSSGSSGGLNEQYF
TGTGCCAGCAGCTCCGGATCTAGCGGGGGATTGAACGAGCAGTACTTC
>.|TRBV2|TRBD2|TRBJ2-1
CASRKGLAGDEQFF
TGTGCCAGCAGAAAGGGACTAGCGGGGGACGAGCAGTTCTTC
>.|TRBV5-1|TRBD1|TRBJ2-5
CASSRWDSTQETQYF
TGCGCCAGCAGCAGGTGGGACAGCACCCAAGAGACCCAGTACTTC
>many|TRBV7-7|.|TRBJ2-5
CASSARGQETQYF
TGTGCTAGCAGCGCGCGGGGCCAAGAGACCCAGTACTTC
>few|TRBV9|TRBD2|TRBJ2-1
CASSVTSGGSSYNEQFF
TGTGCCAGCAGCGTAACTAGCGGGGGGAGCTCCTACAATGAGCAGTTCTTC